The rows below give T cell receptor beta chains drawn from one sample of a study of patients and donors after allogeneic stem cell transplantation. MiXCR, run by TCRdb on the RT-PCR reads, gives a single entry per CDR3 protein. The table includes 70,000 or so distinct CDR3 sequences, around 27% detected once. Sequencing was done on a sample of blood, either unsorted or a sorted T cell fraction (not recorded which). The receptor source for this set is a human donor who was either an allogeneic HSCT recipient or a stem cell or donor lymphocyte infusion donor (not recorded which). It is not recorded whose cells these are; they may come from a transplant donor. Both conserved end residues are part of each CDR3. The D gene is left open where the match is weak.

j_gene | v_gene | d_gene | CDR3aa
TRBJ2-5 | TRBV3-1 | - | CASSQDVYQETQYF
TRBJ1-1 | TRBV11-3 | - | CASSLWGSEAFF
TRBJ1-2 | TRBV6-6 | - | CASSYHEGDPNYGYTF
TRBJ2-1 | TRBV20-1 | - | CSARQNYNEQFF
TRBJ2-5 | TRBV27 | - | CASRFAGYQETQYF
TRBJ1-1 | TRBV20-1 | - | CSALRGGYTEAFF
TRBJ1-1 | TRBV4-2 | - | CASSQELFWATEAFF
TRBJ2-7 | TRBV9 | TRBD1 | CASSARDRPSYEQYF
TRBJ1-1 | TRBV7-9 | - | CASSLARGTNTEAFF
TRBJ1-6 | TRBV20-1 | TRBD1 | CSAMGQDGSYNSPLHF
TRBJ1-1 | TRBV13 | - | CASSLAGITLWAFF
TRBJ2-5 | TRBV7-2 | TRBD1 | CASRRGTGGPLGETQYF
TRBJ1-2 | TRBV10-3 | TRBD1 | CAINSPGQGVGGYTF
TRBJ1-3 | TRBV12-3/TRBV12-4 | TRBD1 | CASSDRDREGNTIYF
TRBJ1-1 | TRBV10-3 | TRBD1 | CAISPRTGIDTEAFF
TRBJ1-1 | TRBV5-1 | - | CASSVQGVKNTEAFF
TRBJ2-4 | TRBV7-2 | - | CASSLGHSLHF
TRBJ1-5 | TRBV7-2 | - | CASSLTGPNQPQHF
TRBJ2-1 | TRBV7-3 | - | CASSPSGGGHNEQFF
TRBJ2-1 | TRBV11-2 | - | CASSTGPYNEQFF
TRBJ1-5 | TRBV7-9 | - | CASSNTGFQPQHF
TRBJ1-2 | TRBV5-1 | - | CASSLVRTYGYTF
TRBJ1-6 | TRBV12-3/TRBV12-4 | - | CASSLNRQDNSPLHF
TRBJ2-2 | TRBV29-1 | TRBD2 | CSVELAGWKTGELFF
TRBJ1-6 | TRBV12-3/TRBV12-4 | TRBD1 | CASSFLTGGTYNSPLHF
TRBJ2-5 | TRBV15 | - | CATSRDDRLAQETQYF
TRBJ2-7 | TRBV20-1 | - | CSAIEAGPYEQYF
TRBJ2-1 | TRBV12-3/TRBV12-4 | TRBD2 | CASSPGLAGVNYIYEQFF
TRBJ2-7 | TRBV15 | TRBD1 | CATSRRRQGVSYEQYF
TRBJ1-6 | TRBV21-1 | - | CASSKSRGEADSPLHF
TRBJ2-2 | TRBV7-8 | - | CASSLGRDRTGELFF
TRBJ2-7 | TRBV6-5 | - | CASRTAGLEQYF
TRBJ2-7 | TRBV12-3/TRBV12-4 | - | CASSFGGEQYF
TRBJ2-6 | TRBV30 | - | CACSSGANVLTF
TRBJ1-1 | TRBV7-8 | - | CASSSGTYTEAFF
TRBJ2-7 | TRBV29-1 | TRBD1 | CSVGQGEIYEQYF
TRBJ1-2 | TRBV7-8 | - | CASSLEGSQYGYTF
TRBJ1-2 | TRBV20-1 | - | CSATGRDNYGYTF
TRBJ2-7 | TRBV6-5 | TRBD2 | CASRSGGSSYEQYF
TRBJ1-3 | TRBV9 | TRBD1 | CASSVLQGPGNTIYF
TRBJ2-7 | TRBV5-1 | - | CASSLGPGVRSYEQYF
TRBJ1-6 | TRBV7-9 | TRBD1 | CASSSPTGTGLYNSPLHF
TRBJ1-1 | TRBV6-5 | - | CASSFTFGKRGFF
TRBJ2-1 | TRBV12-3/TRBV12-4 | TRBD1 | CASTRGQGIVNEQFF
TRBJ2-3 | TRBV24-1 | TRBD2 | CATSDSATLAGVDTQYF
TRBJ2-3 | TRBV5-6 | TRBD2 | CASSLVVAGGTDTQYF
TRBJ2-1 | TRBV5-1 | - | CASSLGQGLLNEQFF
TRBJ2-2 | TRBV7-6 | TRBD1 | CASSITGGANTGELFF
TRBJ2-1 | TRBV5-1 | TRBD1 | CASSPGQVVNEQFF
TRBJ2-3 | TRBV5-1 | - | CASALYRQGGPTDTQYF
TRBJ2-1 | TRBV6-5 | TRBD1 | CASSYRQGARNEQFF
TRBJ2-7 | TRBV29-1 | TRBD1 | CSVETGRENVNEQYF
TRBJ2-3 | TRBV3-1 | TRBD2 | CASSLRTSGTDTQYF
TRBJ2-3 | TRBV5-6 | - | CASSLGSVVTQYF